A single sample gave rise to the 27 T cell receptor beta chains below, sequenced in a study of shared clonotypes between healthy human individuals. Assay: immunoSEQ multiplex PCR; the TCRdb copy retains only in-frame clones and omits some. Found here are a few million clones, more than 85% of them singletons; the top ten hold around 0.4%. The sequenced material came from naive CD4+ T cells from PBMCs. Noted subset: CD45RA+ positively selected. These receptors all stem from a man aged 18 to 29 in good health. Some clones in this sample may be carry-over from other donors' samples.

This CDR3 reads CASALLGVETQYF. The CDR3 DNA follows: TGTGCCAGCGCACTTTTGGGAGTGGAGACCCAGTACTTC. The chain carries TRBV7-9 and TRBJ2-5, with a weak D call TRBD2 (5 bases). Trimming removed 8 bases from V and 5 bases from J, with 15 bases in between. CDR3 length: 13 residues. Germline CDR1 and CDR2: SEHNR and FQNEAQ (reference sequence).

This chain links TRBV7-2 with TRBJ2-3; D is unresolved. The germline gives CDR1 SGHTA, CDR2 FQGNSA. The CDR3 is 16 residues long. Deletions cut 3 bases from V and 0 bases from J, with 13 bases between. The CDR3 coding sequence is TGTGCCAGCAGCTTTACGTCGCGGAAGAGCACAGATACGCAGTATTTT. This sequence encodes CASSFTSRKSTDTQYF.

The chain is built from TRBV7-5 and TRBJ1-1. TRBV7-5 is recorded as a pseudogene. This CDR3 contains 19 residues. As DNA, the CDR3 is TGTGTCAGAAGCTTAGGAGAGAGCAGGGGTAGGAGGGGCCGCACTGAAGCTTTCTTT. Residues: CVRSLGESRGRRGRTEAFF.

The J gene is TRBJ1-1, the V gene TRBV5-4, with no clear D. The V and J ends lost 0 bases and 3 bases respectively, with 9 bases between them. This CDR3 is 14 amino acids long. Germline CDR1 SGHNT, CDR2 YYREEE (reference sequence). This CDR3 reads CASSLDSTYTEAFF. DNA for the CDR3: TGTGCCAGCAGCTTGGACAGTACCTACACTGAAGCTTTCTTT.

CDR3 in amino acids: CASSLVGGRYVVGQYF. The CDR3 DNA follows: TGTGCCAGCAGCTTAGTCGGCGGGAGGTACGTGGTCGGGCAGTACTTC. The genes are TRBV11-1 and TRBJ2-7; TRBD2 matches at 8 bases. Germline V gene sequence: CDR1 SGHAT, CDR2 FQDESV (reference sequence). The J segment lost 9 bases and the V segment lost 1 base, leaving 14 bases of the junction unmatched. There are 16 residues in the CDR3.

This chain joins TRBV27 and TRBJ1-2; no reliable D call. The CDR3 has 15 residues. V shed 6 bases and J shed 8 bases, with 22 bases lying between them. CDR1 MNHEY and CDR2 SMNVEV come from the germline V gene (reference sequence). CDR3 in DNA: TGTGCCAGCAGCCAAGTTTCCGACGGCCCTAAGGGCTACACCTTC. Translated: CASSQVSDGPKGYTF.

The V call is TRBV10-3, the J call TRBJ2-2; either TRBD1 or TRBD2 may fit D (5 bases each). Germline CDR1 is ENHRY and CDR2 is SYGVKD. CDR3 length equals 14 residues. The V gene lost 5 bases and the J gene lost 3 bases, with 10 bases spanning the gap. CDR3: CAISPEGHTGELFF. CDR3 DNA: TGTGCCATCAGTCCCGAGGGACACACCGGGGAGCTGTTTTTT.

A note on this clone: The same CDR3 arises from other DNA sequences in this sample as well. This chain uses TRBV5-1 with TRBJ2-3; 8 bases are shared with TRBD1. The germline CDR1 and CDR2 sequences are SGHRS and YFSETQ. Losses at the gene ends were 2 bases for V and 0 bases for J; bases not matched to a gene: 5. The CDR3 extends over 16 amino acids. The CDR3 is CASSLPRTGSTDTQYF. Here the CDR3 DNA reads TGCGCCAGCAGCTTACCCCGGACAGGGAGCACAGATACGCAGTATTTT.

This clone was detected only once. This sequence joins TRBV5-1 and TRBJ1-1, with 7 bases that match TRBD1. With V trimmed by 3 bases and J by 6 bases, 8 bases remained unmatched. CDR3 length: 14 amino acids. Germline assignment: CDR1 SGHRS and CDR2 YFSETQ. CDR3 sequence: CASSSDRVGPEAFF. Here the CDR3 DNA reads TGCGCCAGCAGCTCAGACAGGGTTGGCCCTGAAGCTTTCTTT.

The chain uses TRBV2 and TRBJ2-5; no clear D gene. This CDR3 is built from 12 residues. Trimming took off 4 bases at V and 4 bases at J, with 7 bases between the two ends. Germline values: CDR1 SNHLY, CDR2 FYNNEI. For the CDR3, the DNA is TGTGCCAGCAGTGGGCTGGGAGAGACCCAGTACTTC. This gives the protein CASSGLGETQYF.

The chain combines TRBV19 with TRBJ1-5; D may be TRBD1 (6 bases). The CDR3 consists of 14 residues. The V end lost 5 bases, the J end lost 2 bases, and 10 bases lay between the germline ends. Germline V gene sequence: CDR1 LNHDA, CDR2 SQIVND (reference sequence). The CDR3 here is CASSHREGNQPQHF. CDR3 DNA sequence: TGTGCCAGTAGTCACAGGGAGGGCAATCAGCCCCAGCATTTT.

This chain links TRBV15 with TRBJ2-2; tentative D call: TRBD2 (5 bases). Germline lookup yields CDR1 LNHNV and CDR2 YYDKDF (reference sequence). The length of the CDR3 is 15 residues. V was shortened by 0 bases and J by 5 bases, with 10 bases between the two germline ends. The CDR3 coding sequence is TGTGCCACCAGCAGAGATTTGGGAGAGACCGGGGAGCTGTTTTTT. Encoded protein: CATSRDLGETGELFF.

V and J are TRBV18 and TRBJ1-5, with no clear D. Germline V gene sequence: CDR1 KGHSH, CDR2 LQKENI. Trimming cost V 3 bases and J 5 bases, with 8 bases left between them. The CDR3 is made up of 13 amino acids. CDR3 bases: TGTGCCAGCTCACCGTCGGGTTATCAGCCCCAGCATTTT. Its translation: CASSPSGYQPQHF.

This chain links TRBV4-1 with TRBJ1-4; D not resolved. Germline values: CDR1 MGHRA, CDR2 YSYEKL. This CDR3 spans 15 amino acids. The V gene lost 2 bases and the J gene lost 5 bases, with 12 bases spanning the gap. The CDR3 here is CASSQLTALNEKLFF. Written as DNA, the CDR3 is TGCGCCAGCAGCCAACTAACAGCCTTAAATGAAAAACTGTTTTTT.

This chain links TRBV7-2 with TRBJ2-5, with a tentative D call TRBD2 (5 bases). The CDR3 extends over 15 amino acids. The V end lost 2 bases, the J end lost 3 bases, and 13 bases lay between the germline ends. Germline assignment: CDR1 SGHTA and CDR2 FQGNSA. CDR3 bases: TGTGCCAGCAGCTTATTCGGTGGGAGTGAAGAGACCCAGTACTTC. It yields the protein CASSLFGGSEETQYF.

This clone was seen a few times. The same CDR3 arises from other DNA sequences in this sample as well. The chain uses TRBV7-2 and TRBJ1-1; D uncertain. The germline V gene encodes CDR1 SGHTA and CDR2 FQGNSA. Trimming pared 2 bases from V and 8 bases from J, leaving 6 bases between. This CDR3 contains 11 residues. CDR3 nucleotides: TGTGCCAGCAGCTTATATCGGGAAGCTTTCTTT. Protein: CASSLYREAFF.

The rearrangement uses TRBV6-5 and TRBJ2-1; tentatively, D is TRBD1 (5 bases). CDR1 and CDR2 from the germline V gene are MNHEY and SVGAGI. V lost 6 bases and J lost 3, with 15 bases in between. This CDR3 contains 15 residues. CDR3 sequence reads: CASSPGDRFYNEQFF. The CDR3 DNA reads as TGTGCCAGCAGCCCAGGCGACAGATTCTACAATGAGCAGTTCTTC.

This clone was picked up one time. The chain uses TRBV28 and TRBJ1-5, with D tentatively TRBD1 (5 bases). The ends were cut back, 6 bases at V and 6 bases at J, with 15 bases in the middle. The CDR3 loop spans 14 amino acids. Per germline, CDR1 MDHEN and CDR2 SYDVKM. DNA for the CDR3: TGTGCCAGCAGAGTCTTTGGGGCGGGTCAGCCCCAGCATTTT. This codes for CASRVFGAGQPQHF.

The CDR3, as DNA: TGTGCCACCAGCAGAGATATCCAGCGCGAGACCCAGTACTTC. This sequence encodes CATSRDIQRETQYF. The V call is TRBV15, the J call TRBJ2-5; D gene ambiguous. The germline V and J ends were trimmed by 0 bases and 5 bases, with 10 bases remaining between them. Germline values: CDR1 LNHNV, CDR2 YYDKDF (reference sequence). The CDR3 loop spans 14 amino acids.

This chain joins TRBV7-3 and TRBJ2-7, with D possibly TRBD2 on 6 matching bases. CDR3 length: 14 amino acids. Germline V CDR1 and CDR2: SGHTA, FQGTGA. V shed 5 bases and J shed 3 bases, with 14 bases lying between them. Here the CDR3 reads CASSQQGLSYEQYF. The CDR3 nucleotides read TGTGCCAGCAGCCAGCAGGGACTGAGCTACGAGCAGTACTTC.

The chain has TRBV28 and TRBJ2-7; TRBD1 aligns across 9 bases. V lost 4 bases and J lost 0; bases outside the gene matches: 7. Germline CDR1 MDHEN, CDR2 SYDVKM. This CDR3 is 16 amino acids long. The CDR3 protein is CASSSPGTGNSYEQYF. CDR3 in DNA: TGTGCCAGCAGTTCCCCAGGGACAGGGAACTCCTACGAGCAGTACTTC.

The J gene is TRBJ2-7, the V gene TRBV7-8, with D possibly matching TRBD2 (5 bases). The CDR3 length is 16 residues. Trimming removed 5 bases at V and 2 bases at J, with 19 bases between. CDR1 SGHVS and CDR2 FQNEAQ come from the germline V gene. CDR3: CASSVQRGLLPYEQYF. Written as DNA, the CDR3 is TGTGCCAGCAGCGTACAGCGCGGGCTCCTTCCCTACGAGCAGTACTTC.

The V gene is TRBV4-1, the J gene TRBJ2-4; D is unresolved. This CDR3 is 13 amino acids long. Germline V lookup: CDR1 MGHRA, CDR2 YSYEKL. The V end was cut by 4 bases, the J end by 10 bases, with 14 bases between. The CDR3 DNA follows: TGCGCCAGCAGCCGAACCTTCCTTGAGATTCAGTACTTC. Translation gives CASSRTFLEIQYF.

The chain combines TRBV18 with TRBJ1-1, with no clear D. Looked up from germline, CDR1 is KGHSH and CDR2 is LQKENI. V was trimmed by 2 bases and J by 8 bases, leaving 18 bases between them. The CDR3 loop spans 15 amino acids. The CDR3 bases are TGTGCCAGCTCACCAAGCCCGGGGTCGAATGGAGAAGCTTTCTTT. This sequence encodes CASSPSPGSNGEAFF.

V usage is TRBV19 and J usage is TRBJ1-5; D is possibly TRBD1 (5 bases). Trimming pared 5 bases from V and 9 bases from J, leaving 23 bases between. This CDR3 has 16 residues. From germline, CDR1 is LNHDA and CDR2 SQIVND (reference sequence). CDR3 sequence: CASSSGAGLVFMPQHF. The CDR3 nucleotides read TGTGCCAGTAGTTCGGGAGCGGGACTCGTTTTTATGCCCCAGCATTTT.

CDR3 sequence (DNA): TGTGCCAGTAGTGGTACAGGCCGGGAAGCTTTCTTT. Amino acid sequence: CASSGTGREAFF. This chain connects TRBV19 to TRBJ1-1; the D gene is possibly TRBD1 (5 bases). V was shortened by 5 bases and J by 8 bases, with 12 bases between the two germline ends. In germline, CDR1 is LNHDA, CDR2 SQIVND (reference sequence). This CDR3 spans 12 amino acids.

The table lists this clone with a few counts. In the same sample, other DNA sequences code for this CDR3. The chain joins TRBV6-5 to TRBJ1-1, with D possibly matching TRBD1 (5 bases). The CDR3 is made up of 13 amino acids. V lost 6 bases and J 1 base, leaving 9 bases between the germline ends. Germline CDR1 MNHEY, CDR2 SVGAGI. CDR3 DNA sequence: TGTGCCAGCAGCCGTACAGGGAACACTGAAGCTTTCTTT. Amino acid sequence: CASSRTGNTEAFF.